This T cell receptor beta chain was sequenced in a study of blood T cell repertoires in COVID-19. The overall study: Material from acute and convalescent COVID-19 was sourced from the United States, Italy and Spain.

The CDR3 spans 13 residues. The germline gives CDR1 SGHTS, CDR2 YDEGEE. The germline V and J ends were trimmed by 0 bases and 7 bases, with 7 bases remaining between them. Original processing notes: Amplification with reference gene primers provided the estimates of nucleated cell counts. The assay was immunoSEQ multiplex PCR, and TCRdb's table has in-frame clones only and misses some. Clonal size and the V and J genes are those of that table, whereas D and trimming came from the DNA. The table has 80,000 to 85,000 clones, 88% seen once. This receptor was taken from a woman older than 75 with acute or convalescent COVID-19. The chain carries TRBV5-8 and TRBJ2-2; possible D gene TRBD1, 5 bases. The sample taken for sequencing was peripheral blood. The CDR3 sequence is CASSLGGGGELFF. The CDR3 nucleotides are TGTGCCAGCAGCTTGGGGGGCGGCGGGGAGCTGTTTTTT. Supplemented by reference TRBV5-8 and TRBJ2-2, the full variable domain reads EAGVTQSPTHLIKTRGQQATLRCSPISGHTSVYWYQQALGLGLQFLLWYDEGEERNRGNFPPRFSGRQFPNYSSELNVNALELEDSALYLCASSLGGGGELFFGEGSRLTVL.